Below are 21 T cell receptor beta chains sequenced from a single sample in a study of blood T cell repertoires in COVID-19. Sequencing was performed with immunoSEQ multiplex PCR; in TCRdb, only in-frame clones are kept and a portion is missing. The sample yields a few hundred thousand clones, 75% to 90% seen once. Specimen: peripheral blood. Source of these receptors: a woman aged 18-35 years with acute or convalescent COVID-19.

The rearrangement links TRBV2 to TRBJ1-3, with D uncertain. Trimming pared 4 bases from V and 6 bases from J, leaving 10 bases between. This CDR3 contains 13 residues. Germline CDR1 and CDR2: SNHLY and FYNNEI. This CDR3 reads CASSVSEKNTIYF. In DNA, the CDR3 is TGTGCCAGCAGTGTATCGGAGAAAAACACCATATATTTT.

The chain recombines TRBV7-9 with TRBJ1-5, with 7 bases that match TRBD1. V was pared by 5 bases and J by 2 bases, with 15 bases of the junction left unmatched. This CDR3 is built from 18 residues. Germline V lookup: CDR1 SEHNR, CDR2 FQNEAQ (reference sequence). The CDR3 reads CASSPEVTGWVGNQPQHF. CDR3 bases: TGTGCCAGCAGCCCAGAGGTGACAGGGTGGGTTGGCAATCAGCCCCAGCATTTT.

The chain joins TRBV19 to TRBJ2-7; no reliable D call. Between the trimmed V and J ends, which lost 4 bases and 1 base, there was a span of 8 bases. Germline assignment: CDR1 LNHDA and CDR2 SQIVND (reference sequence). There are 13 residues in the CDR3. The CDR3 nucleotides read TGTGCCAGTAGTAGAATCGGTTCCTACGAGCAGTACTTC. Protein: CASSRIGSYEQYF.

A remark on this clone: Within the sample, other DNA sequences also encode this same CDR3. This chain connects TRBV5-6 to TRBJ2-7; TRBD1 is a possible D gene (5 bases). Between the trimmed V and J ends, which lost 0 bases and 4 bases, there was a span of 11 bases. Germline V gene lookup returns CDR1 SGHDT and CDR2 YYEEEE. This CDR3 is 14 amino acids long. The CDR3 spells CASSLGQGLYEQYF. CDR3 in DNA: TGTGCCAGCAGCTTGGGGCAGGGCCTTTACGAGCAGTACTTC.

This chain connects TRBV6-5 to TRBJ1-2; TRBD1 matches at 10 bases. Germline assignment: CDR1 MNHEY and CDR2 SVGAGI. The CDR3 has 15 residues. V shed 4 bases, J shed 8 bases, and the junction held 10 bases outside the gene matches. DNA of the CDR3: TGTGCCAGCAGTTTCCGACCGGGACAGGGGAAAGGCTACACCTTC. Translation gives CASSFRPGQGKGYTF.

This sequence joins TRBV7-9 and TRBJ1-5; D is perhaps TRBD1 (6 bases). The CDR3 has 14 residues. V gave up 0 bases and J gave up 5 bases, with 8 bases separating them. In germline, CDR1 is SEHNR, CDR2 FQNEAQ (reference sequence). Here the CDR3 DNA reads TGTGCCAGCAGCTTAGCCAGGGGAGATCAGCCCCAGCATTTT. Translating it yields CASSLARGDQPQHF.

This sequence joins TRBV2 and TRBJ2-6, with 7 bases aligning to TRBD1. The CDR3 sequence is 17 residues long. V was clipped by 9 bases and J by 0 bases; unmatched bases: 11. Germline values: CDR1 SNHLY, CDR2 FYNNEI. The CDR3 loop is CASSGTANPSGANVLTF. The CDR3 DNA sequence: TGTGCCAGTTCCGGGACAGCTAACCCCTCTGGGGCCAACGTCCTGACTTTC.

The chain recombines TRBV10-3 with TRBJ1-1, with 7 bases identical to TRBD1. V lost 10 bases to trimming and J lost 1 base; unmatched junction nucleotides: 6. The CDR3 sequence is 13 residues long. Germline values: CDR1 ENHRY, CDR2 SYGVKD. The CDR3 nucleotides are TGTGCCAGTACGGGACAGCCGAACACTGAAGCTTTCTTT. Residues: CASTGQPNTEAFF.

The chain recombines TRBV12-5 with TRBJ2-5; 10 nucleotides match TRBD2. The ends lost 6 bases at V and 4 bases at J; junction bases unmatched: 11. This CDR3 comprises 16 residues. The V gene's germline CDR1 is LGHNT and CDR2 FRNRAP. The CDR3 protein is CASGTLAGGVSETQYF. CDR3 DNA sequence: TGTGCTAGTGGCACCTTAGCGGGAGGAGTATCAGAGACCCAGTACTTC.

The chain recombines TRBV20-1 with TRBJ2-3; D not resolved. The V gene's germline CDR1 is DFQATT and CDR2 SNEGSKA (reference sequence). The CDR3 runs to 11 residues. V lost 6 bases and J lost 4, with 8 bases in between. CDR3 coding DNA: TGCAGTGCAGACTTCGCAGATACGCAGTATTTT. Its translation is CSADFADTQYF.

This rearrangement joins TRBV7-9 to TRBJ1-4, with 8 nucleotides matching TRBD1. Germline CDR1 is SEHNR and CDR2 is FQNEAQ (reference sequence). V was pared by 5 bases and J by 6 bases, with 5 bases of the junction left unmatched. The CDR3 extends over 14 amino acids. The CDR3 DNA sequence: TGTGCCAGCAGCGACAGGGGTACAGATGAAAAACTGTTTTTT. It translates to CASSDRGTDEKLFF.

The CDR3 DNA sequence: TGTGCCAGCAGCCAAGATCTCCAGGTTGATGGCTACACCTTC. Translating gives CASSQDLQVDGYTF. The chain employs TRBV4-2 and TRBJ1-2; D not certain. This CDR3 spans 14 amino acids. Per germline, CDR1 LGHNA and CDR2 YNFKEQ. V was pared by 0 bases and J by 6 bases, with 11 bases between.

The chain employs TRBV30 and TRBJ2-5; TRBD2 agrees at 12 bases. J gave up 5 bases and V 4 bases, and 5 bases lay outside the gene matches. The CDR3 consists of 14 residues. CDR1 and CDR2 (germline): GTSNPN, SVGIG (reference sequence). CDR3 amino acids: CAWTSGGASETQYF. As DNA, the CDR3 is TGTGCCTGGACTAGCGGGGGGGCTAGCGAGACCCAGTACTTC.

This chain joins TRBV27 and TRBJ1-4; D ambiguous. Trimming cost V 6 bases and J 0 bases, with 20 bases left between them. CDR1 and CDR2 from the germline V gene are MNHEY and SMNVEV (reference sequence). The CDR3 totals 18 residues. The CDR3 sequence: CASRPIESLGSTNEKLFF. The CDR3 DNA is TGTGCCAGCAGACCCATCGAGAGCTTGGGCTCAACTAATGAAAAACTGTTTTTT.

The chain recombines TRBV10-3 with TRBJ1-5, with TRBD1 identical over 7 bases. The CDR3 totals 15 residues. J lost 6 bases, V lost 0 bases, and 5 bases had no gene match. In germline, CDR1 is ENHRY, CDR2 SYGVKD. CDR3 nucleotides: TGTGCCATCAGTGAGTCGAAGGGGGCGGTTCAGCCCCAGCATTTT. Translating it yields CAISESKGAVQPQHF.

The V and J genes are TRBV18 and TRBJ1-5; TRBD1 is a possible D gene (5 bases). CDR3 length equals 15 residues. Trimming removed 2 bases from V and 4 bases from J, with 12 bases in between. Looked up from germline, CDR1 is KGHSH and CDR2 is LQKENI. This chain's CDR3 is CASSPSRGGNQPQHF. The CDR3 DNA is TGTGCCAGCTCACCATCTAGGGGAGGGAATCAGCCCCAGCATTTT.

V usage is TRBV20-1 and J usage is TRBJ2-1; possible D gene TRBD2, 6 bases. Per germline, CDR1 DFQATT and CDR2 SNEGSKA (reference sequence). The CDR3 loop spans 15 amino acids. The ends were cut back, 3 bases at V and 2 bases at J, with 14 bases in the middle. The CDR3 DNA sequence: TGCAGTGCTAGTTTGGCGGGACTCCCCTACAATGAGCAGTTCTTC. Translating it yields CSASLAGLPYNEQFF.

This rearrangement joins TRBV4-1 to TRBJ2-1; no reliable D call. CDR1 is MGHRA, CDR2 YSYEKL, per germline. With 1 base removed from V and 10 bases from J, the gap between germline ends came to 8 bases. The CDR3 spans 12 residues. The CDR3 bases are TGCGCCAGCAGCCAAGTGGGCAGGGAGCAGTTCTTC. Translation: CASSQVGREQFF.

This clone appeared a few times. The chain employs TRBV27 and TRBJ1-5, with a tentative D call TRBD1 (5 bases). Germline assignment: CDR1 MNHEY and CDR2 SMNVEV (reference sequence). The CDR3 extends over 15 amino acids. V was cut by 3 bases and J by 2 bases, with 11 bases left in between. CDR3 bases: TGTGCCAGCAGTTTCGGGAGGGGAGGCAATCAGCCCCAGCATTTT. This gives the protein CASSFGRGGNQPQHF.

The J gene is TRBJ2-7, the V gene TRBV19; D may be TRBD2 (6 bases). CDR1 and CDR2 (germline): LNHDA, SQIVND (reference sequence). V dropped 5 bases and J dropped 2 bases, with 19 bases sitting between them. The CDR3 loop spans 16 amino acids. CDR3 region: CASSDTTGGKAYEQYF. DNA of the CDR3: TGTGCCAGTAGTGACACGACTGGCGGGAAAGCCTACGAGCAGTACTTC.

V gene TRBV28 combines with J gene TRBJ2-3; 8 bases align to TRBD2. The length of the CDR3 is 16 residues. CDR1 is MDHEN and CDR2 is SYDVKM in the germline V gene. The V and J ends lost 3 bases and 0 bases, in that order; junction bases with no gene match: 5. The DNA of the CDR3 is TGTGCCAGCAGTTTCTCGGCTAGCGGGAGCACAGATACGCAGTATTTT. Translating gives CASSFSASGSTDTQYF.